The clone carrying this TCR beta chain occurred a few times. Not enrolled were patients with uncontrolled infection, other autoimmune disease, pregnancy or lactation. This sample was included in a study of T cells in Graves' hyperthyroidism and ophthalmopathy. TCR beta CDR3 region amplification was performed from RNA transcripts. The TCR CDR3 was amplified in a first-round RT-PCR using the HTBI primer set. TCRdb used MiXCR to reprocess the multiplex PCR reads, holding one entry per CDR3 protein. The repertoire consists of approximately 490,000 distinct CDR3 sequences, with about 20% occurring once and the leading ten covering approximately 49%. This CDR3 is 15 amino acids long. Germline values: CDR1 LNHDA, CDR2 SQIVND (reference sequence). J lost 2 bases, V lost 5 bases, and 4 bases had no gene match.

The chain recombines TRBV19 with TRBJ2-7; the match to TRBD2 covers 12 bases. The sequencing sample was made of blood. The sequence was collected from a woman aged 70-85 years with Graves' ophthalmopathy. The CDR3 DNA reads TGTGCCAGTAGTCTGACTAGCGGGAGCGCCTACGAGCAGTACTTC. Residues: CASSLTSGSAYEQYF.